What follows are 2 T cell receptor beta chains derived from one specimen sequenced in a study of T cell responses to AZD1222 COVID-19 vaccine. Produced via immunoSEQ multiplex PCR; TCRdb's table is partial and in-frame only. The sample contains under 200,000 clones, over 85% of which appear only once. This sample comprised peripheral blood, obtained 28 days after the second dose of the MenACWY control vaccine. The receptors come from an adult who received the MenACWY meningococcal vaccine as a control.

This clone was seen more than once but under ten times. The chain employs TRBV18 and TRBJ2-2; D gene uncertain. Germline V gene data show CDR1 as KGHSH and CDR2 as LQKENI. V shed 1 base and J shed 2 bases, with 8 bases lying between them. This CDR3 contains 15 residues. CDR3 sequence (DNA): TGTGCCAGCTCACCACTTACGGCAAACACCGGGGAGCTGTTTTTT. Protein: CASSPLTANTGELFF.

This clone was counted once. The chain employs TRBV4-2 and TRBJ2-1; 9 bases match TRBD2. Germline V CDR1 and CDR2: LGHNA, YNFKEQ. V lost 1 base and J lost 9; bases outside the gene matches: 10. The CDR3 extends over 16 amino acids. The CDR3 region is CASSQAPLAGGGEQFF. As DNA, the CDR3 is TGTGCCAGCAGCCAAGCACCACTAGCGGGTGGAGGTGAGCAGTTCTTC.